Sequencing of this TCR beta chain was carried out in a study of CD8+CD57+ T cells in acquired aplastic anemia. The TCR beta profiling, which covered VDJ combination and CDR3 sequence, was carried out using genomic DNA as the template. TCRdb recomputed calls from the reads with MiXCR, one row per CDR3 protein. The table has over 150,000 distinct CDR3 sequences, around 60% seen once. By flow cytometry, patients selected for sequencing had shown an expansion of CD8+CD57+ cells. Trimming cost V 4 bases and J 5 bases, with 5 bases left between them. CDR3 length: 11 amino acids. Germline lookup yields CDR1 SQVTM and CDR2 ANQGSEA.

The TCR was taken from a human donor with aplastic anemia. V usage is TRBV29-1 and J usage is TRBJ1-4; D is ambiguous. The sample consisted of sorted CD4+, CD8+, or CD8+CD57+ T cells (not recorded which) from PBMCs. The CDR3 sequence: CSVGGNEKLFF. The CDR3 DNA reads TGCAGCGTTGGAGGGAATGAAAAACTGTTTTTT.